A single sample is the source of the 4 T cell receptor beta chains below, sequenced in a study of CD8 T cells in ankylosing spondylitis. TCRdb fed the 5' RACE reads into MiXCR, producing one record per CDR3 protein. The data hold about 260,000 distinct CDR3 sequences, with around 18% observed a single time. The sequenced sample was blood, either unsorted or a sorted T cell fraction (not recorded which). All receptors come from a male donor with ankylosing spondylitis or in good health (not recorded which).

To note about this clonotype: The germline gene is not matched at one end of the junction; a read error may be the cause. This chain connects TRBV27 to TRBJ1-3; TRBD1 might be the D (6 bases). Germline lookup yields CDR1 MNHEY and CDR2 SMNVEV (reference sequence). The CDR3 extends over 18 amino acids. DNA for the CDR3: TGTGCCAGCAGTTTCGCGAGGGAACAGGGCGGAGGTGGAAACATCATATATTTT. It is translated as CASSFAREQGGGGNIIYF.

The CDR3 protein is CASKLRGGSDTQYF. The CDR3 DNA reads TGTGCCAGCAAACTACGGGGGGGGTCAGATACGCAGTATTTT. The chain joins TRBV3-1 to TRBJ2-3; TRBD2 aligns across 8 bases. V gave up 7 bases and J gave up 4 bases; unmatched junction bases: 7. Germline V gene sequence: CDR1 LGHDT, CDR2 YNNKEL (reference sequence). The CDR3 sequence is 14 residues long.

The V gene is TRBV15, the J gene TRBJ2-1; 9 nucleotides align to TRBD1. Looked up from germline, CDR1 is LNHNV and CDR2 is YYDKDF (reference sequence). The CDR3 is made up of 16 amino acids. Losses at the gene ends were 2 bases for V and 7 bases for J; bases not matched to a gene: 9. The CDR3 region is CATSRPVDRGMNEQFF. The CDR3 DNA reads as TGTGCCACCAGCAGACCAGTAGACAGGGGGATGAATGAGCAGTTCTTC.

This clonotype was counted ten times or more. The chain joins TRBV20-1 to TRBJ2-3; the D gene could be TRBD1 or TRBD2 (6 bases each). Germline CDR1 and CDR2: DFQATT and SNEGSKA (reference sequence). The CDR3 extends over 14 amino acids. Deletions cut 6 bases from V and 1 base from J, with 14 bases between. The CDR3 DNA follows: TGCAGTGCAGGGGGGTTAGTTCGCACAGATACGCAGTATTTT. Translating it yields CSAGGLVRTDTQYF.